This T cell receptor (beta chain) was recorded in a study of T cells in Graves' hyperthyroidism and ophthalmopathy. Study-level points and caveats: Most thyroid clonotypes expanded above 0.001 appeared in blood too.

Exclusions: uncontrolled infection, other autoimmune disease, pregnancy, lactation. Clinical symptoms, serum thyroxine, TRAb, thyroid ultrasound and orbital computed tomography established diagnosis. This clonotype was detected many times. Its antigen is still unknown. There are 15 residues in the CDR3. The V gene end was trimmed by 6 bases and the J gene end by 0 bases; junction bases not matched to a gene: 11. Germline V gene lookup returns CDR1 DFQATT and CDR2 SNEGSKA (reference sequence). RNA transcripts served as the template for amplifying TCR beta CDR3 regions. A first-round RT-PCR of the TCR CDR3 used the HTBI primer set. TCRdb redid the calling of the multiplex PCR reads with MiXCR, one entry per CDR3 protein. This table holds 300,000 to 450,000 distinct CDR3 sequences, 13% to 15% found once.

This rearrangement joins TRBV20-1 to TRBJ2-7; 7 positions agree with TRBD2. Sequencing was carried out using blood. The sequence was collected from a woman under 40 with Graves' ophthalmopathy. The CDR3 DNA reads TGCAGTGCCCCCCCGGAGCGGGGTAGCTCCTACGAGCAGTACTTC. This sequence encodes CSAPPERGSSYEQYF.